A single TCR beta chain is shown here with its context. The sample holds a few counts of this clonotype. The clone's antigen remains unknown. Base-call qualities are not available, and no considerably larger clone is one nucleotide away. TCR beta CDR3 regions were amplified from RNA transcripts. For the first round of RT-PCR on the TCR CDR3, the HTBI primer set was used together with the Qiagen OneStep RT-PCR kit. The libraries were constructed in a second round of multiplex PCR and then size-selected and purified. Sequencing of the libraries was done on an Illumina HiSeq2000 using paired-end 100 bp reads. On the authors' methods: SOAPnuke was used to process the raw data, throwing out any read that contained adapters or uncalled bases, had a mean Phred below 15, or lacked an exact constant-primer or identifier match. High-quality paired reads were merged with COPE v1.2.5, and unique nucleotide sequences were defined as clonotypes. Clonotypes were aligned to IMGT TRBV, TRBD and TRBJ reference segments using MiTCR v1.1. The analysis included only V-J combinations with a frequency above 0.0001, which together covered approximately 99% of the repertoires. A TCS score was defined as the ratio between F50 (clonal expansion) and ExV (chaos), using BLOSUM62-based TCRdist between CDR3 peptides within each V-J. Welch's t-statistics and random forest reduced approximately 520 V-J features to some 14, which were used in a naive Bayes classifier (R e1071). TCRdb redid the processing of the public reads, applying fastp at Q25 and MiXCR, and retained in-frame beta chains. Here each entry gathers all rows of one CDR3 protein and keeps the most common genes and DNA. The V and J calls shown here were made by TCRdb, not taken from the authors' results. Within this sample are around 300,000 distinct CDR3 sequences, with roughly an eighth of them counted one time only. The ten largest account for 34% of the sample.

This sample stems from a study of T cells in Graves' hyperthyroidism and ophthalmopathy (dated by TCRdb to about 2019). For the wider study: Peripheral blood samples were taken at the time of initial diagnosis, prior to any treatment. TCR V-J signatures able to tell the groups apart were searched for in a discovery cohort of 100 or so patients, of whom roughly 42 had Graves' ophthalmopathy and roughly 57 had stable Graves' hyperthyroidism. Prospective prediction of ophthalmopathy was tested in an independent validation cohort consisting of about 19 hyperthyroidism patients and over 15 patients who later progressed to ophthalmopathy. The roughly 100 discovery patients were randomly divided into training and test sets at a 7:3 ratio. In addition, the study compared T-cell repertoires in thyroid tissue and in blood from a handful of Graves' hyperthyroidism patients. Following sampling, methimazole starting at 30 mg daily was given to hyperthyroidism patients, and high-dose intravenous methylprednisolone was given to ophthalmopathy patients. The paper reports TCR Vbeta CDR3 sequencing of over 130 peripheral blood samples: under 45 ophthalmopathy, over 70 hyperthyroidism and around 17 progressor patients. Beyond this particular receptor, the publication reports: In validation, the model predicted progression to ophthalmopathy a median of 6.5 months before onset, with about 67% sensitivity and just under 75% specificity. Blood samples also contained most of the expanded thyroid clonotypes (frequency above 0.001), which suggests that blood repertoires may reflect thyroid immune responses. No statistical method was used to fix the sample size in advance, and group allocation was not hidden from the investigators. A 13 V-J signature model separated ophthalmopathy from stable hyperthyroidism, with approximately 87% sensitivity and roughly 81% specificity in cross-validation and 80%/75% in testing.

Ophthalmopathy patients had moderately to severely active disease, Clinical Activity Score of at least 3, NOSPECS grade of at least 4, and duration under 3 months. Patients with uncontrolled infections, other autoimmune diseases, pregnancy or lactation were excluded. Clinical symptoms, serum thyroxine and TRAb, thyroid ultrasound, and orbital computed tomography formed the basis for the diagnoses. PBMCs were separated from approximately 10 ml of fresh peripheral blood using Ficoll-Paque density gradient centrifugation. Total RNA was extracted using Trizol reagent, and RNA quality was assessed on an Agilent 2100 Bioanalyzer. CDR1 and CDR2 are read off the germline V gene as SGHRS and YFSETQ. V is shortened by 4 bases, J by 1 base, and the region joining them spans 8 bases. Taken from cysteine to phenylalanine, the CDR3 has 14 residues. The retained sequence is limited to the CDR3, 42 bases, with the frame set at the first base.

The rearrangement joined TRBV5-1 to TRBJ2-2; no confident D gene assignment can be made. This TCR was sampled from a woman aged 40 to 50 with Graves' ophthalmopathy. Sequenced input: blood. Here the CDR3 is given as CASSSLQNTGELFF. The sequenced DNA is TGCGCCAGCAGCAGCCTACAGAACACCGGGGAGCTGTTTTTT.